The source of this T cell receptor (beta chain) is a study of blood T cell repertoires in COVID-19. Study-wide context: PBMCs, B-cell-depleted T cells, or T cells provided the cDNA or gDNA that made up the material.

V was pared by 8 bases and J by 0 bases, with 8 bases of the junction left unmatched. This CDR3 region has 14 residues. Looked up from germline, CDR1 is GTSNPN and CDR2 is SVGIG (reference sequence). Using immunoSEQ multiplex PCR, the repertoire was profiled, and TCRdb retains in-frame clones only, with some absent. Seen here are about 200,000 clones, approximately 88% observed once, and the top ten hold roughly 8.4%. Enrolled through a virtual design, the participants were between roughly 18 and 90 years of age and came from about two dozen US areas. The chain recombines TRBV30 with TRBJ2-3; TRBD1 aligns across 7 bases. Sequencing was carried out using PBMCs or T cells enriched from blood (not recorded which). The clonotype was recovered from a woman between 18 and 30 years old who had recovered from COVID-19. The CDR3 here is CAAKTGLSTDTQYF. As DNA, the CDR3 is TGTGCCGCAAAGACAGGGCTTAGCACAGATACGCAGTATTTT.